The 23 T cell receptor beta chains given below trace back to one sample, sequenced in a study of identical twins. TCRdb recomputed calls from the 5' RACE reads with MiXCR, one row per CDR3 protein. The sample holds around 530,000 distinct CDR3 sequences; roughly 15% are singletons and the top ten take roughly 0.46%. A further study also used this sample, focusing on yellow fever vaccine responses in identical twins.

What was sequenced was CD4+ T cells sorted from blood. The receptor source for this set is a young woman in good health.

The V call is TRBV12-3 or TRBV12-4, the J call TRBJ1-2; D is possibly TRBD1 (6 bases). This CDR3 has 14 residues. Trimming cost V 2 bases and J 7 bases, with 14 bases left between them. The CDR3 region is CASSLKGGAFGYTF. In DNA form, the CDR3 reads TGTGCCAGCAGTTTAAAGGGGGGCGCTTTTGGCTACACCTTC.

This clonotype was counted at least ten times. The rearrangement uses TRBV12-3 or TRBV12-4 and TRBJ1-2, with unresolved D. Trimming cost V 3 bases and J 4 bases, with 15 bases left between them. The CDR3 totals 15 residues. CDR3: CASSFQTAGSYGYTF. The CDR3 nucleotides are TGTGCCAGCAGTTTCCAGACGGCCGGGAGCTATGGCTACACCTTC.

This rearrangement joins TRBV2 to TRBJ1-1; D gene unclear. Trimming stripped 4 bases from V and 7 bases from J, with 16 bases between. The CDR3 contains 14 residues. CDR1 and CDR2 (germline): SNHLY, FYNNEI. CDR3 sequence reads: CASSGPLDFNEAFF. CDR3 DNA: TGTGCCAGCAGTGGACCTCTCGACTTTAATGAAGCTTTCTTT. The full variable domain, completed using reference TRBV2 and TRBJ1-1, is EPEVTQTPSHQVTQMGQEVILRCVPISNHLYFYWYRQILGQKVEFLVSFYNNEISEKSEIFDDQFSVERPDGSNFTLKIRSTKLEDSAMYFCASSGPLDFNEAFFGQGTRLTVV.

This clonotype occurred a few times. The chain uses TRBV5-1 and TRBJ2-1; TRBD2 matches 11 bases. Per germline, CDR1 SGHRS and CDR2 YFSETQ. J was trimmed by 9 bases and V by 6 bases; bases with no gene match: 8. This CDR3 has 14 residues. CDR3 amino acids: CASTLLAGEGEQFF. The CDR3 bases are TGCGCCAGCACCCTACTAGCGGGAGAGGGTGAGCAGTTCTTC.

The chain has TRBV5-1 and TRBJ2-5; TRBD1 agrees at 10 bases. The J segment lost 3 bases and the V segment lost 0 bases, leaving 2 bases of the junction unmatched. The CDR3 has 15 residues. Germline CDR1 is SGHRS and CDR2 is YFSETQ. In DNA, the CDR3 is TGCGCCAGCAGCTTGGCCGGGACAGGGGAAGAGACCCAGTACTTC. Its protein product is CASSLAGTGEETQYF.

V usage is TRBV11-2 and J usage is TRBJ2-4; TRBD2 agrees at 7 bases. The CDR3 is 20 amino acids. Germline V CDR1 and CDR2: SGHAT, FQNNGV. J was trimmed by 0 bases and V by 5 bases; bases with no gene match: 19. CDR3 in DNA: TGTGCCAGCAGCCCGCTATGGGGGGAGGGCCCTGGACTAGCCAAAAACATTCAGTACTTC. This codes for CASSPLWGEGPGLAKNIQYF.

This clonotype was observed a few times. V usage is TRBV10-1 and J usage is TRBJ2-5; D possibly corresponds to TRBD2 (5 bases). The V and J ends lost 6 bases and 1 base respectively, with 9 bases between them. CDR1 is WNHNN, CDR2 SYGVQD, per germline (reference sequence). The CDR3 sequence is 13 residues long. CDR3 nucleotide sequence: TGCGCCAGCAGCGGACTTAGCCAAGAGACCCAGTACTTC. Amino acid sequence: CASSGLSQETQYF.

The rearrangement uses TRBV27 and TRBJ1-2; D ambiguous. Germline-derived CDR1 and CDR2 are MNHEY and SMNVEV (reference sequence). Trimming stripped 5 bases from V and 4 bases from J, with 14 bases between. CDR3 length: 14 residues. CDR3 sequence (DNA): TGTGCCAGCAGTCCCGCACGGGAGTTCTATGGCTACACCTTC. Its protein is CASSPAREFYGYTF.

This clonotype was detected only a few times. This chain joins TRBV7-2 and TRBJ2-7; 14 bases align to TRBD2. The V gene end was trimmed by 3 bases and the J gene end by 3 bases; junction bases not matched to a gene: 1. Germline loops: CDR1 SGHTA, CDR2 FQGNSA. The CDR3 sequence is 15 residues long. The CDR3 bases are TGTGCCAGCAGCTTCGGACTAGCGGGAGGCTACGAGCAGTACTTC. Residues: CASSFGLAGGYEQYF.

The genes are TRBV29-1 and TRBJ2-1; D tentatively fits TRBD1 or TRBD2 (5 bases each). Deletions cut 2 bases from V and 2 bases from J, with 16 bases between. Germline CDR1 and CDR2: SQVTM and ANQGSEA. CDR3 length equals 16 residues. CDR3 protein: CSVERPGRPPYNEQFF. The CDR3, as DNA: TGCAGCGTTGAACGCCCGGGACGGCCGCCCTACAATGAGCAGTTCTTC.

The rearrangement joins TRBV2 to TRBJ1-2; TRBD1 might be the D (5 bases). Germline CDR1 is SNHLY and CDR2 is FYNNEI. The CDR3 is 13 amino acids. The V end lost 5 bases, the J end lost 7 bases, and 14 bases lay between the germline ends. This CDR3 reads CASSLDSASGYTF. The CDR3 DNA follows: TGTGCCAGCAGTCTAGACAGCGCTTCTGGCTACACCTTC. Variable domain in full (rest from reference TRBV2 and TRBJ1-2): EPEVTQTPSHQVTQMGQEVILRCVPISNHLYFYWYRQILGQKVEFLVSFYNNEISEKSEIFDDQFSVERPDGSNFTLKIRSTKLEDSAMYFCASSLDSASGYTFGSGTRLTVV.

The V call is TRBV5-5, the J call TRBJ2-7; tentatively, D is TRBD2 (5 bases). The CDR3 is made up of 14 amino acids. V was clipped by 6 bases and J by 3 bases, with 16 bases between them. Germline V gene data show CDR1 as SGHKS and CDR2 as YYEKEE (reference sequence). The CDR3 coding sequence is TGTGCCAGCACACTAGGCACAGCCCTCTACGAGCAGTACGTC. This gives the protein CASTLGTALYEQYV.

The chain is built from TRBV20-1 and TRBJ2-2; possibly TRBD1 or TRBD2 for D (5 bases each). Between the trimmed V and J ends, which lost 6 bases and 4 bases, there was a span of 15 bases. The CDR3 extends over 14 amino acids. The germline V gene has CDR1 DFQATT and CDR2 SNEGSKA (reference sequence). The CDR3 DNA follows: TGCAGTGCCCCCCCGGGGCTCGGCACCGGGGAGCTGTTTTTT. Amino acid sequence: CSAPPGLGTGELFF.

This clonotype was seen a few times. J is TRBJ2-3 and V is TRBV20-1; D may be TRBD1 or TRBD2 (6 bases each). Between the trimmed V and J ends, which lost 6 bases and 5 bases, there was a span of 12 bases. CDR3 length: 12 residues. The V gene's germline CDR1 is DFQATT and CDR2 SNEGSKA (reference sequence). As DNA, the CDR3 is TGCAGTGCCCGAGGGGGGAGAGATACGCAGTATTTT. Translation gives CSARGGRDTQYF.

This rearrangement joins TRBV7-9 to TRBJ1-6; D might be TRBD1 (5 bases). The CDR3 is 15 residues long. CDR1 is SEHNR, CDR2 FQNEAQ, per germline (reference sequence). The V end lost 4 bases, the J end lost 6 bases, and 13 bases lay between the germline ends. CDR3 sequence: CASSWERGGNSPLHF. The DNA of the CDR3 is TGTGCCAGCAGCTGGGAGCGGGGGGGTAATTCACCCCTCCACTTT.

The chain combines TRBV5-1 with TRBJ2-7; D is undetermined. Germline-derived CDR1 and CDR2 are SGHRS and YFSETQ. Trimming removed 1 base from V and 4 bases from J, with 9 bases in between. CDR3 length: 13 amino acids. The CDR3 is CASSLLSDYEQYF. The CDR3 coding sequence is TGCGCCAGCAGCTTGCTCTCTGATTACGAGCAGTACTTC.

This clonotype was counted a few times. The rearrangement uses TRBV20-1 and TRBJ1-1; perhaps TRBD1 as D (6 bases). CDR3 length equals 13 residues. V dropped 4 bases and J dropped 0 bases, with 9 bases sitting between them. CDR1 is DFQATT and CDR2 is SNEGSKA in the germline V gene (reference sequence). In DNA form, the CDR3 reads TGCAGTGCTACCCCAGGGGTGAACACTGAAGCTTTCTTT. The encoded protein is CSATPGVNTEAFF.

This clonotype was observed a few times. The chain recombines TRBV2 with TRBJ2-7; 10 bases match TRBD1. V was clipped by 6 bases and J by 2 bases; unmatched bases: 10. Germline lookup yields CDR1 SNHLY and CDR2 FYNNEI. The CDR3 is made up of 16 amino acids. CDR3 in DNA: TGTGCCAGCAGCAAAGGAGGACAGGGGGTTCCCTACGAGCAGTACTTC. Its protein is CASSKGGQGVPYEQYF.

This clonotype appeared a few times. V is TRBV28 and J is TRBJ2-1; D tentatively reads TRBD1 or TRBD2 (5 bases each). Germline values: CDR1 MDHEN, CDR2 SYDVKM. The CDR3 consists of 18 residues. Trimming shortened V by 4 bases and J by 1 base, and 20 bases separated the two germline ends. CDR3 residues: CASSSTPRGARSYNEQFF. CDR3 nucleotide sequence: TGTGCCAGCAGTTCCACACCTCGAGGGGCGAGGTCCTACAATGAGCAGTTCTTC.

This chain joins TRBV28 and TRBJ2-7; TRBD2 agrees at 14 bases. Germline V gene lookup returns CDR1 MDHEN and CDR2 SYDVKM. CDR3 length: 18 residues. Trimming at V came to 3 bases and at J to 3 bases, leaving 10 bases not matched to a gene. The CDR3 bases are TGTGCCAGCAGTTTCCGCCCCTACGGGACTAGCGGGAGCTACGAGCAGTACTTC. It translates to CASSFRPYGTSGSYEQYF.

The table lists this clonotype with a few counts. The chain joins TRBV5-1 to TRBJ2-2; D call uncertain. The germline V gene encodes CDR1 SGHRS and CDR2 YFSETQ. Trimming pared 0 bases from V and 4 bases from J, leaving 13 bases between. The CDR3 covers 16 residues. In nucleotides, the CDR3 is TGCGCCAGCAGCTTGGCCGCCAGCTCGGGCACCGGGGAGCTGTTTTTT. Its protein product is CASSLAASSGTGELFF.

The chain combines TRBV10-3 with TRBJ2-7; a possible D gene is TRBD2 (6 bases). In germline, CDR1 is ENHRY, CDR2 SYGVKD. Between the trimmed V and J ends, which lost 4 bases and 1 base, there was a span of 14 bases. The CDR3 has 15 residues. CDR3 region: CAISGRDSPSYEQYF. CDR3 coding DNA: TGTGCCATCAGTGGTCGGGACTCCCCGTCCTACGAGCAGTACTTC.

This chain uses TRBV6-6 with TRBJ2-3; no reliable D call. Germline V gene lookup returns CDR1 MNHNY and CDR2 SVGAGI (reference sequence). The ends were cut back, 0 bases at V and 5 bases at J, with 3 bases in the middle. The CDR3 extends over 12 amino acids. CDR3 in amino acids: CASSYSGDTQYF. For the CDR3, the DNA is TGTGCCAGCAGTTACTCAGGAGATACGCAGTATTTT.